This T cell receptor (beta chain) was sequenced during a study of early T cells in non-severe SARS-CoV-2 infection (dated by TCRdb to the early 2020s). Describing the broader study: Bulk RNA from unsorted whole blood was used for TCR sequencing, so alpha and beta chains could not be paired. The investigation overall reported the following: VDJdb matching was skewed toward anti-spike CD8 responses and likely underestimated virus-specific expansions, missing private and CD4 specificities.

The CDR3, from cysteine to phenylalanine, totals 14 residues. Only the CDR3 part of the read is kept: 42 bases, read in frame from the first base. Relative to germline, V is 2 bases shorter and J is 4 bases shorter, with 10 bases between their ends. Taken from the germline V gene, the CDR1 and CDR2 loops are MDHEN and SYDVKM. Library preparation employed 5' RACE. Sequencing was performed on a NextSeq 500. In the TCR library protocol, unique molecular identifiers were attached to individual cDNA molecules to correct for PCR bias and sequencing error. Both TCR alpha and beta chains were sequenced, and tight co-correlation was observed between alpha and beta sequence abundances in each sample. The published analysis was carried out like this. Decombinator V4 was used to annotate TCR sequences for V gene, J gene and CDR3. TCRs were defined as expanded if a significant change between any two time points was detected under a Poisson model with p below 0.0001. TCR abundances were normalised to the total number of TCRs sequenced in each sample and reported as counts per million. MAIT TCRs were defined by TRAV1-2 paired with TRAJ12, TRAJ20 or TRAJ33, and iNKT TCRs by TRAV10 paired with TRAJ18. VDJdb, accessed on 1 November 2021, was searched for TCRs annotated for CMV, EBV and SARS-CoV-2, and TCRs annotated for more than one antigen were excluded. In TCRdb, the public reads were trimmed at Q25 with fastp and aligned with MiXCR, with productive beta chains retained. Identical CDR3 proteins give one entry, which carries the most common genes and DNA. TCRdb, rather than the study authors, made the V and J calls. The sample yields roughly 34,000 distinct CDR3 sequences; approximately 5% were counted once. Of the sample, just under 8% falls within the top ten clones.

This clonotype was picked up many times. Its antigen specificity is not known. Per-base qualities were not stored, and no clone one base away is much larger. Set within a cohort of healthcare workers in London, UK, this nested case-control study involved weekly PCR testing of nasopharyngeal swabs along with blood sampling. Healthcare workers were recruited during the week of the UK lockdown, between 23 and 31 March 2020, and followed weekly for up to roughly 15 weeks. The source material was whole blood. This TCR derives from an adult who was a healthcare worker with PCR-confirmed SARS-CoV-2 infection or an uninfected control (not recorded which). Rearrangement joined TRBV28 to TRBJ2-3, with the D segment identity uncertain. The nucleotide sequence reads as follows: TGTGCCAGCAGTTTAATCCAGGAGTCAGATACGCAGTATTTT. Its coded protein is CASSLIQESDTQYF.